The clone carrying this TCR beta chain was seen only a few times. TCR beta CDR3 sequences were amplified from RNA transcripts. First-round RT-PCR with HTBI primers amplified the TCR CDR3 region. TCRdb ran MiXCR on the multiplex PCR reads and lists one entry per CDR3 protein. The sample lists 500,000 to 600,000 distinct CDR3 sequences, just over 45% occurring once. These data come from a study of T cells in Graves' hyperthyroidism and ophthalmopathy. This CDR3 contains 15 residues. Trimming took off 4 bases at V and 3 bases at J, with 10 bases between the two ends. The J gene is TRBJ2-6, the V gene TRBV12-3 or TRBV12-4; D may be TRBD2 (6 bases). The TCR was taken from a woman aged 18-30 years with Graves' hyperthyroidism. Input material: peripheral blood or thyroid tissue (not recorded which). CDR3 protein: CASSSSGSGANVLTF. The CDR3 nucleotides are TGTGCCAGCAGTTCCTCCGGGAGTGGGGCCAACGTCCTGACTTTC.